There are a few counts of the clone carrying this TCR beta chain. Its antigen remains unknown. With 60 Vbeta and 13 Jbeta primers, the PCR was carried out. Method: immunoSEQ multiplex PCR; TCRdb's copy keeps in-frame clones and lacks some. This sample has approximately 150,000 clones; over 60% occur once, and the top ten carry around 3%. These data are taken from a study of cytomegalovirus exposure and HLA in healthy donors. Turning to the study itself: Some 85 million unique TCRs from HLA-typed donors were held in an early data release. Genetic ancestry analysis placed around four fifths of the approximately 400 donors that were genotyped in the Caucasian-associated cluster. Study-wide points: Sequence variants that were highly shared formed a cluster that was likely a sequencing artifact.

Germline V gene lookup returns CDR1 SGHAT and CDR2 FQNNGV. The V end lost 1 base, the J end lost 0 bases, and 6 bases lay between the germline ends. This CDR3 comprises 14 residues. The TCR comes from a young woman in good health and CMV-seropositive. The chain recombines TRBV11-2 with TRBJ1-1; unclear D gene. Sequencing was done on a sample of PBMCs. This CDR3 is CASSLALVNTEAFF. The CDR3 coding sequence is TGTGCCAGCAGCTTAGCCCTTGTGAACACTGAAGCTTTCTTT.